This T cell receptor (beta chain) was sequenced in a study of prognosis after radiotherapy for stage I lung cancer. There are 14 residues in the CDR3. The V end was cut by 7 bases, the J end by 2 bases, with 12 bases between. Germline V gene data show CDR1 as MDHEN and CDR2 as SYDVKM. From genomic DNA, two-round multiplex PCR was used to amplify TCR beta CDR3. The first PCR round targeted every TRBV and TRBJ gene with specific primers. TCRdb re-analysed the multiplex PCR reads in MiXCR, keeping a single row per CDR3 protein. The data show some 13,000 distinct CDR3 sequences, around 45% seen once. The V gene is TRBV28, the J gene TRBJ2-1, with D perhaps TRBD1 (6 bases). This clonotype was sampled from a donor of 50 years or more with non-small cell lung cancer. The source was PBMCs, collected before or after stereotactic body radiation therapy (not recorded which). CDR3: CASTSGEAYNEQFF. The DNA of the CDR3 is TGTGCCAGCACGTCAGGGGAAGCCTACAATGAGCAGTTCTTC.